One sample yielded the 20 T cell receptor beta chains listed below, sequenced in a study of shared clonotypes between healthy human individuals. Naive CD8 isolation took CD45RO-negative cells positively selected for CCR7 and excluded terminally differentiated effector memory CD45RA+ cells. The data were produced by immunoSEQ multiplex PCR, yet TCRdb's version contains in-frame clones alone and is incomplete. The sample carries roughly 2,000,000 clones, around 96% recorded once. Sequencing input: naive CD8+ T cells sorted from blood. These receptors were taken from a man younger than 35 in good health.

This chain uses TRBV5-6 with TRBJ2-5; 10 bases agree with TRBD2. The CDR3 sequence is 17 residues long. Germline CDR1 SGHDT, CDR2 YYEEEE. With 0 bases clipped from V and 5 bases from J, the junction kept 10 bases outside the gene matches. CDR3 sequence: CASSLELAGGVGETQYF. CDR3 nucleotides: TGTGCCAGCAGCTTGGAATTAGCGGGAGGAGTCGGGGAGACCCAGTACTTC.

The rearrangement uses TRBV23-1 and TRBJ2-2, with 9 bases matching TRBD1. TRBV23-1 is an open reading frame whose function is uncertain. The CDR3 totals 16 residues. Trimming cost V 4 bases and J 4 bases; bases outside gene matches: 7. As DNA, the CDR3 is TGCGCCAGCAGTCCCCCGGGACAGGGACGCACCGGGGAGCTGTTTTTT. It specifies CASSPPGQGRTGELFF.

This sequence joins TRBV12-5 and TRBJ1-3; perhaps TRBD1 as D (5 bases). V lost 2 bases to trimming and J lost 0 bases, with 23 bases between them. This CDR3 comprises 20 residues. Per germline, CDR1 LGHNT and CDR2 FRNRAP. CDR3 DNA sequence: TGTGCTAGTGGTTTGTTAAGGGGCGAGACAGAAACCTCCTCTGGAAACACCATATATTTT. Protein sequence: CASGLLRGETETSSGNTIYF.

The chain is built from TRBV28 and TRBJ2-2; 9 positions match TRBD2. V dropped 3 bases and J dropped 6; count of bases not matched to a gene: 11. Germline assignment: CDR1 MDHEN and CDR2 SYDVKM. The CDR3 runs 17 residues. The CDR3, as DNA: TGTGCCAGCAGTTTTGTATCGTGGGTAGCGGGGGCCGGGGAGCTGTTTTTT. This codes for CASSFVSWVAGAGELFF.

This clone was detected once. The chain carries TRBV6-1 and TRBJ1-3, with D possibly being TRBD1 (6 bases). V was pared by 0 bases and J by 4 bases, with 10 bases between. CDR3 length equals 15 residues. CDR1 is MNHNS and CDR2 is SASEGT in the germline V gene. The CDR3, as DNA: TGTGCCAGCAGTGAAGCGGCAGGGACAGGAAACACCATATATTTT. Translating it yields CASSEAAGTGNTIYF.

The chain employs TRBV2 and TRBJ2-3; 7 nucleotides line up with TRBD2. Germline V gives CDR1 SNHLY, CDR2 FYNNEI. CDR3 length: 13 amino acids. The J segment lost 4 bases and the V segment lost 6 bases, leaving 4 bases of the junction unmatched. CDR3 DNA sequence: TGTGCCAGCAGAGAAACTAGCGCAGATACGCAGTATTTT. Protein sequence: CASRETSADTQYF.

V and J are TRBV28 and TRBJ2-5; either TRBD1 or TRBD2 may supply D (6 bases each). CDR3 length: 13 amino acids. V dropped 6 bases and J dropped 1 base, with 9 bases sitting between them. Germline loops: CDR1 MDHEN, CDR2 SYDVKM. The CDR3 DNA is TGTGCCAGCAGGTGGGGGGCCCAAGAGACCCAGTACTTC. Its translation: CASRWGAQETQYF.

The chain employs TRBV7-9 and TRBJ2-5; unclear D gene. The germline CDR1 and CDR2 sequences are SEHNR and FQNEAQ (reference sequence). Trimming shortened V by 1 base and J by 4 bases, and 10 bases separated the two germline ends. CDR3 size: 14 residues. Here the CDR3 DNA reads TGTGCCAGCAGCTTAGTAACCATTCCAGAGACCCAGTACTTC. Translated: CASSLVTIPETQYF.

V is TRBV27 and J is TRBJ2-5, with D possibly matching TRBD1 (5 bases). CDR3 length equals 17 residues. Trimming stripped 3 bases from V and 4 bases from J, with 21 bases between. Per germline, CDR1 MNHEY and CDR2 SMNVEV (reference sequence). CDR3 DNA sequence: TGTGCCAGCAGTTTGGGGCCTCGTCACCCCTACGGAGAGACCCAGTACTTC. It is translated as CASSLGPRHPYGETQYF.

The chain recombines TRBV9 with TRBJ2-7, with 7 positions matching TRBD2. Germline loops: CDR1 SGDLS, CDR2 YYNGEE. The J segment lost 7 bases and the V segment lost 4 bases, leaving 11 bases of the junction unmatched. The CDR3 is made up of 14 amino acids. CDR3 amino acids: CASSPSSGPTEQYF. In nucleotides, the CDR3 is TGTGCCAGCAGCCCTAGTAGCGGGCCCACGGAGCAGTACTTC.

This chain uses TRBV5-1 with TRBJ2-7, with 7 bases lining up with TRBD1. The junction had 10 bases not matched to a gene; V was cut back by 4 bases and J by 3 bases. In germline, CDR1 is SGHRS, CDR2 YFSETQ. The CDR3 is made up of 15 amino acids. Written as DNA, the CDR3 is TGCGCCAGCAGCATTAGACAGGGTTCGTACTACGAGCAGTACTTC. The encoded protein is CASSIRQGSYYEQYF.

This chain links TRBV28 with TRBJ2-5, with a weak D call TRBD2 (5 bases). V lost 7 bases, J lost 3 bases, and 12 bases lay in between. Germline V gives CDR1 MDHEN, CDR2 SYDVKM. This CDR3 is built from 13 residues. The CDR3 loop is CASIRVLEETQYF. The CDR3, as DNA: TGTGCCAGCATAAGGGTACTAGAAGAGACCCAGTACTTC.

The chain employs TRBV9 and TRBJ2-7; 12 bases line up with TRBD2. The germline CDR1 and CDR2 sequences are SGDLS and YYNGEE. The trim removed 3 bases at V and 4 bases at J, leaving 11 bases unmatched. The CDR3 covers 17 residues. The CDR3 loop reads CASSETSGSFGVYEQYF. DNA of the CDR3: TGTGCCAGCAGCGAGACTAGCGGGAGTTTCGGGGTTTACGAGCAGTACTTC. Using reference TRBV9 and TRBJ2-7 for the parts outside the CDR3, the full variable domain is DSGVTQTPKHLITATGQRVTLRCSPRSGDLSVYWYQQSLDQGLQFLIQYYNGEERAKGNILERFSAQQFPDLHSELNLSSLELGDSALYFCASSETSGSFGVYEQYFGPGTRLTVT.

The chain combines TRBV23-1 with TRBJ2-5, with 9 bases identical to TRBD1. TRBV23-1 is an ORF; its function is uncertain. This CDR3 is built from 14 residues. J was trimmed by 5 bases and V by 3 bases; bases with no gene match: 4. The CDR3 coding sequence is TGCGCCAGCAGTCAGGGGACAGGGTTTGAGACCCAGTACTTC. Amino acids: CASSQGTGFETQYF.

The genes are TRBV4-3 and TRBJ2-3; D is uncertain. The V and J ends lost 0 bases and 5 bases respectively, with 6 bases between them. This CDR3 spans 13 amino acids. CDR1 is LGHNA, CDR2 YSLEER, per germline. The CDR3 coding sequence is TGCGCCAGCAGCCAAGATATTGAAGATACGCAGTATTTT. It is translated as CASSQDIEDTQYF.

The V and J genes are TRBV5-6 and TRBJ1-5; 9 bases are shared with TRBD1. V was pared by 5 bases and J by 6 bases, with 6 bases of the junction left unmatched. This CDR3 has 14 amino acids. In germline, CDR1 is SGHDT, CDR2 YYEEEE. The CDR3 region is CASSLTGGGQPQHF. In DNA, the CDR3 is TGTGCCAGCAGTTTGACAGGGGGTGGTCAGCCCCAGCATTTT. Complete variable domain (other parts from reference TRBV5-6 and TRBJ1-5): DAGVTQSPTHLIKTRGQQVTLRCSPKSGHDTVSWYQQALGQGPQFIFQYYEEEERQRGNFPDRFSGHQFPNYSSELNVNALLLGDSALYLCASSLTGGGQPQHFGDGTRLSIL.

The V gene is TRBV4-1, the J gene TRBJ1-2, with D unresolved. From germline, CDR1 is MGHRA and CDR2 YSYEKL. The CDR3 runs to 14 residues. The V end lost 0 bases, the J end lost 10 bases, and 15 bases lay between the germline ends. The CDR3 here is CASSQDQESVDYTF. In DNA form, the CDR3 reads TGCGCCAGCAGCCAAGATCAAGAAAGCGTCGACTACACCTTC.

The chain recombines TRBV5-1 with TRBJ2-7, with 7 bases identical to TRBD2. The germline V gene has CDR1 SGHRS and CDR2 YFSETQ. The CDR3 runs 15 residues. Trimming removed 4 bases from V and 5 bases from J; junction bases left unmatched: 12. Here the CDR3 reads CASSLLWWEGHEQYF. The CDR3 coding sequence is TGCGCCAGCAGCCTTCTGTGGTGGGAGGGGCACGAGCAGTACTTC.

This chain uses TRBV19 with TRBJ1-1, with D unresolved. The CDR3 loop spans 16 amino acids. Trimming left V 1 base short and J 5 bases short, with 17 bases between. CDR1 LNHDA and CDR2 SQIVND come from the germline V gene (reference sequence). CDR3 DNA: TGTGCCAGTAGTATAGTCTCGTCTGGGAGTCTTACTGAAGCTTTCTTT. Its translation: CASSIVSSGSLTEAFF.

The chain employs TRBV27 and TRBJ2-1, with 12 bases identical to TRBD2. From germline, CDR1 is MNHEY and CDR2 SMNVEV (reference sequence). This CDR3 is 15 amino acids long. The V gene end was trimmed by 6 bases and the J gene end by 6 bases; junction bases not matched to a gene: 6. The CDR3 loop is CASRLLAGGGNEQFF. CDR3 in DNA: TGTGCCAGCAGGTTACTAGCGGGGGGTGGCAATGAGCAGTTCTTC.